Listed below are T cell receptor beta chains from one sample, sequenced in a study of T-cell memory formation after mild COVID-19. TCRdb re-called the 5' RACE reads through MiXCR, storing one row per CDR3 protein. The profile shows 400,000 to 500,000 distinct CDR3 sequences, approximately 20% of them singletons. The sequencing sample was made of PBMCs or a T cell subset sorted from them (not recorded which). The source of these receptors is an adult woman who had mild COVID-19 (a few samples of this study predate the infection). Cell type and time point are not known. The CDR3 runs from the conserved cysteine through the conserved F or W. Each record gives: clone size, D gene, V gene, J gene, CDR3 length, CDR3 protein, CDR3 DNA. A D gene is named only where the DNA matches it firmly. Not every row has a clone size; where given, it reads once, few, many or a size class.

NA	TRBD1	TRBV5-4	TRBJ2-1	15	CASSLQGNLYNEQFF	TGTGCCAGCAGCTTACAGGGGAACCTCTACAATGAGCAGTTCTTC
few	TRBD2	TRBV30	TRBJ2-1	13	CARTGLAYNEQFF	TGTGCCCGGACCGGACTAGCCTACAATGAGCAGTTCTTC
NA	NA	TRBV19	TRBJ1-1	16	CASSMDPSNGGTEAFF	TGTGCCAGTAGCATGGACCCCTCAAACGGCGGCACTGAAGCTTTCTTT
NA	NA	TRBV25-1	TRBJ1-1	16	CASSEGGPGPLLKAFF	TGTGCCAGCAGTGAAGGGGGACCGGGACCCCTCTTGAAAGCTTTCTTT
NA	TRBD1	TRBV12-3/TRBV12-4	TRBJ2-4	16	CASSPGQGLAKNIQYF	TGTGCCAGCAGTCCGGGACAGGGATTAGCCAAAAACATTCAGTACTTC
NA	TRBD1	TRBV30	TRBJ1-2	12	CAWRDSAHGYTF	TGTGCCTGGCGGGACAGCGCACATGGCTACACCTTC
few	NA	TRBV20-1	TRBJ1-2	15	CSARDRLGITHGYTF	TGCAGTGCTAGAGATCGTCTGGGGATTACACATGGCTACACCTTC
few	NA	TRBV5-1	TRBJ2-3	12	CASSLVEDTQYF	TGCGCCAGCAGCTTGGTAGAGGATACGCAGTATTTT
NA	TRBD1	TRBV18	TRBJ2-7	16	CASSPVLETGGYEQYF	TGTGCCAGCTCACCAGTCCTCGAGACAGGGGGATACGAGCAGTACTTC
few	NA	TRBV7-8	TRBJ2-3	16	CASSPNPRRGIDTQYF	TGTGCCAGCAGCCCCAACCCCAGGCGGGGAATAGATACGCAGTATTTT
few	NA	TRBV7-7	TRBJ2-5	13	CASSPNRKETQYF	TGTGCCAGCAGCCCGAACAGGAAAGAGACCCAGTACTTC
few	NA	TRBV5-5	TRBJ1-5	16	CASSLGRLTSNQPQHF	TGTGCCAGCAGCTTGGGCCGACTGACCTCCAATCAGCCCCAGCATTTT
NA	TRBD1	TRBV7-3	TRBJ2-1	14	CASSPDRYYNEQFF	TGTGCCAGCAGCCCGGACAGGTATTACAATGAGCAGTTCTTC
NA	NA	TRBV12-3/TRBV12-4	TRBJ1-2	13	CASSDDHGRGYTF	TGTGCCAGCAGCGACGACCACGGCAGGGGCTACACCTTC
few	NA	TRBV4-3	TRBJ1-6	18	CASSQEPNPLFNNSPLHF	TGCGCCAGCAGCCAAGAACCAAATCCCCTGTTCAATAATTCACCCCTCCACTTT
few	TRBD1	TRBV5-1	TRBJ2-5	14	CASSLGTGKETQYF	TGTGCCAGCAGCTTAGGGACAGGGAAAGAGACCCAGTACTTC
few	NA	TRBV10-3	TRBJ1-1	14	CAISEGQTNTEAFF	TGTGCCATCAGTGAGGGCCAGACCAACACTGAAGCTTTCTTT
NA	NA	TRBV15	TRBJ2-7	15	CATSYRVSSSYEQYF	TGTGCCACCAGCTACCGAGTCTCAAGCTCCTACGAGCAGTACTTC
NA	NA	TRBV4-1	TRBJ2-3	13	CASSPRETDTQYF	TGCGCCAGCAGCCCTCGGGAGACAGATACGCAGTATTTT
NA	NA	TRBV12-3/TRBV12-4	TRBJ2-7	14	CASSLQSASYEQYF	TGTGCCAGCAGTTTGCAATCGGCATCCTACGAGCAGTACTTC
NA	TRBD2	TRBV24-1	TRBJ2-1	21	CATSDLQFGTSGSKTYNEQFF	TGTGCCACCAGTGATTTACAATTCGGGACTAGCGGGAGCAAAACCTACAATGAGCAGTTCTTC
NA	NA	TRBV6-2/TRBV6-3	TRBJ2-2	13	CASTGANTGELFF	TGTGCCAGCACAGGAGCTAACACCGGGGAGCTGTTTTTT
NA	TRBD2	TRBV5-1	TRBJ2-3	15	CASSPAGVRTDTQYF	TGCGCCAGCAGCCCCGCGGGGGTTCGCACAGATACGCAGTATTTT
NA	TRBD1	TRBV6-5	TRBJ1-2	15	CASSRDSWGNYGYTF	TGTGCCAGCAGCAGGGACAGCTGGGGGAACTATGGCTACACCTTC
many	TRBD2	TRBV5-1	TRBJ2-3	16	CASSPGLAGGRDTQYF	TGCGCCAGCAGCCCCGGACTAGCGGGGGGACGGGATACGCAGTATTTT
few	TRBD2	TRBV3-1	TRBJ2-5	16	CASSQGPGLAQETQYF	TGTGCCAGCAGCCAAGGTCCGGGACTAGCGCAAGAGACCCAGTACTTC
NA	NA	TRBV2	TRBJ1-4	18	CASSLLDRTLATNEKLFF	TGTGCCAGCAGTCTCCTAGACAGGACCCTTGCAACTAATGAAAAACTGTTTTTT
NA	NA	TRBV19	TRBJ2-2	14	CASNKLANTGELFF	TGTGCCAGTAATAAGCTCGCGAACACCGGGGAGCTGTTTTTT
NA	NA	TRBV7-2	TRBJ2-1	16	CASSLEGSVTTNEQFF	TGTGCCAGCAGCTTAGAGGGTAGCGTAACGACAAATGAGCAGTTCTTC
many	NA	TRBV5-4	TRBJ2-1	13	CASSLRPYNEQFF	TGTGCCAGCAGCTTACGACCGTACAATGAGCAGTTCTTC
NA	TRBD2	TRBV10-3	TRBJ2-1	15	CAISSPGTNYNEQFF	TGTGCCATCAGTAGCCCCGGGACTAATTACAATGAGCAGTTCTTC
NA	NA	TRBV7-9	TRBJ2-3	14	CASSLDQVSDTQYF	TGTGCCAGCAGCTTAGACCAGGTCTCAGATACGCAGTATTTT
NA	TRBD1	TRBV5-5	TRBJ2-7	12	CASSLGQVEQYF	TGTGCCAGCAGCCTCGGACAGGTCGAGCAGTACTTC
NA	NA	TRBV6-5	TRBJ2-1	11	CASISSDEQFF	TGTGCCAGCATCAGTTCCGATGAGCAGTTCTTC
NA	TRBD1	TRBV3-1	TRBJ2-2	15	CASSTQGATSGELFF	TGTGCCAGCAGCACTCAGGGGGCGACATCCGGGGAGCTGTTTTTT
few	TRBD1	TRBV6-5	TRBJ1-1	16	CASSTVLRGRVTEAFF	TGTGCCAGCAGTACCGTTCTCAGGGGGCGGGTCACTGAAGCTTTCTTT
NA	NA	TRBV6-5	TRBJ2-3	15	CASSYSGAGTDTQYF	TGTGCCAGCAGTTACTCCGGGGCCGGGACAGATACGCAGTATTTT
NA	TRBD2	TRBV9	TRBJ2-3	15	CASSEGGGGTDTQYF	TGTGCCAGCAGCGAGGGCGGGGGTGGCACAGATACGCAGTATTTT
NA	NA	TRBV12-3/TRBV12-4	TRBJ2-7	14	CASGRGPDSYEQYF	TGTGCCAGCGGGCGGGGGCCCGACTCCTACGAGCAGTACTTC
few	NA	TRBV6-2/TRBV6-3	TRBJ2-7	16	CASSYVETGWTYEQYF	TGTGCCAGCAGTTACGTCGAAACAGGGTGGACCTACGAGCAGTACTTC
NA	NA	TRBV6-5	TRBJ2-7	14	CASTDRAGVHEQYF	TGTGCCAGCACCGACCGGGCCGGGGTCCACGAGCAGTACTTC
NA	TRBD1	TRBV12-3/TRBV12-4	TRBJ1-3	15	CASSSGQGNGNTIYF	TGTGCCAGCAGTTCGGGACAGGGGAATGGAAACACCATATATTTT
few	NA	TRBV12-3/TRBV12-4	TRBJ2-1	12	CASSTRTYEQFF	TGTGCCAGCAGTACCCGGACCTATGAGCAGTTCTTC
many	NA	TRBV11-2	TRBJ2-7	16	CASSSTRDTTSYEQYF	TGTGCCAGCAGCTCCACTAGGGACACCACCTCCTACGAGCAGTACTTC
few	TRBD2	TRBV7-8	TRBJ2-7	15	CASSLELAGLYEQYF	TGTGCCAGCAGCTTAGAACTAGCGGGGCTCTACGAGCAGTACTTC
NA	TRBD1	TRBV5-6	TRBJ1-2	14	CASSTGQEEYGYTF	TGTGCCAGCAGCACAGGACAGGAGGAGTATGGCTACACCTTC
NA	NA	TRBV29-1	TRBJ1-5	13	CSVGENSNQPQHF	TGCAGCGTTGGGGAGAATAGCAATCAGCCCCAGCATTTT
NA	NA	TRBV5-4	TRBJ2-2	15	CASSPDTVVTGELFF	TGTGCCAGCAGCCCAGACACGGTTGTGACCGGGGAGCTGTTTTTT
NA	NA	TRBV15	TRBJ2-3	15	CATSRWTGGTDTQYF	TGTGCCACCAGCAGGTGGACGGGGGGCACAGATACGCAGTATTTT
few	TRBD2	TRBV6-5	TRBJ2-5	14	CASKLAGLGETQYF	TGTGCCAGCAAACTAGCGGGACTGGGGGAGACCCAGTACTTC
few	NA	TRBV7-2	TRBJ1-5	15	CASSLRRSDNQPQHF	TGTGCCAGCAGCTTAAGGCGTTCTGACAATCAGCCCCAGCATTTT
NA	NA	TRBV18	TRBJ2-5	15	CASSPMSWYQETQYF	TGTGCCAGCTCACCGATGAGCTGGTACCAAGAGACCCAGTACTTC